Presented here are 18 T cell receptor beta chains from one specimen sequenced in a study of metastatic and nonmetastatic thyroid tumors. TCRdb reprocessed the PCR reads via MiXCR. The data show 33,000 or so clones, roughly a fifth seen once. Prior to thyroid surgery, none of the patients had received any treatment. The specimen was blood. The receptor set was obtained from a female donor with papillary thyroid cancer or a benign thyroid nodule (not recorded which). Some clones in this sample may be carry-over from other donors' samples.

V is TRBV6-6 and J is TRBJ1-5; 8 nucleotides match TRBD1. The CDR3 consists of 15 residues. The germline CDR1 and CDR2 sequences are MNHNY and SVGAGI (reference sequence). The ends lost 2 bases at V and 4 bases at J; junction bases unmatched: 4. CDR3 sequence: CASSYPDRVNQPQHF. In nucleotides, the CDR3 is TGTGCCAGCAGTTACCCGGACAGGGTTAATCAGCCCCAGCATTTT.

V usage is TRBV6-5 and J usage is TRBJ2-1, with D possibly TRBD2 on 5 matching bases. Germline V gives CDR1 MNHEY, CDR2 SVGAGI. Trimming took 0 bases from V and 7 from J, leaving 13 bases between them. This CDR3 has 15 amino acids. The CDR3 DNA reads TGTGCCAGCAGTTACTCGACGGTAGGGAGAAATGAGCAGTTCTTC. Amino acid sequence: CASSYSTVGRNEQFF.

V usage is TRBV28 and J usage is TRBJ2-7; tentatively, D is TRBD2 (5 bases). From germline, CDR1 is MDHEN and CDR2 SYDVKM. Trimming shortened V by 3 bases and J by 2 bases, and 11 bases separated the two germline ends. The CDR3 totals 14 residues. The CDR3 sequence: CASSFPGGTYEQYF. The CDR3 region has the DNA TGTGCCAGCAGTTTCCCAGGAGGTACCTACGAGCAGTACTTC. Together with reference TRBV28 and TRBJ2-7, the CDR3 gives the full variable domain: DVKVTQSSRYLVKRTGEKVFLECVQDMDHENMFWYRQDPGLGLRLIYFSYDVKMKEKGDIPEGYSVSREKKERFSLILESASTNQTSMYLCASSFPGGTYEQYFGPGTRLTVT.

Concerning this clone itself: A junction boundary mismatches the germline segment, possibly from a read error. The chain's CDR3 is CASSGVEQSTDTRYF. CDR3 bases: TGTGCCAGCTCAGGGGTCGAGCAGAGCACAGATACGCGGTATTTT. The chain carries TRBV18 and TRBJ2-3; no firm D call. The CDR3 consists of 15 residues. Germline V lookup: CDR1 KGHSH, CDR2 LQKENI.

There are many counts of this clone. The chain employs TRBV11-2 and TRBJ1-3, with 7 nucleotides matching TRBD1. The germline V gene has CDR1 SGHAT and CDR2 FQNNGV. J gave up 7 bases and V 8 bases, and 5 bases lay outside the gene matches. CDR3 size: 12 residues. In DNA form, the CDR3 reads TGTGCCAGCGAGGGGGCGGGGAACACCATATATTTT. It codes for CASEGAGNTIYF.

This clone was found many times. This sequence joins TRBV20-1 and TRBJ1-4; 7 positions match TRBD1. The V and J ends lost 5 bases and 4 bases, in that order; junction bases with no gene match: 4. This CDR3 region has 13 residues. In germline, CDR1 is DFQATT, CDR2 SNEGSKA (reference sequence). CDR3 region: CSALRQGNEKLFF. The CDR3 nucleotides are TGCAGTGCTCTTCGACAGGGTAATGAAAAACTGTTTTTT.

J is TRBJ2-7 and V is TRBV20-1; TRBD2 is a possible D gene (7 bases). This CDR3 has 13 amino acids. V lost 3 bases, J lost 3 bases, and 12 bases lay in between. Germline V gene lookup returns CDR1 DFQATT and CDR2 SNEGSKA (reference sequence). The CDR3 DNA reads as TGCAGTGCTAGTGGGAGGGGGGGCTACGAGCAGTACTTC. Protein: CSASGRGGYEQYF.

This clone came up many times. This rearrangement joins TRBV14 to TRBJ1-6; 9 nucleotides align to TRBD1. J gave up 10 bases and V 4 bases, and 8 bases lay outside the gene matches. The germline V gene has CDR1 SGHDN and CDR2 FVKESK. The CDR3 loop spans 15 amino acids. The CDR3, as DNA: TGTGCCAGCAGCCGCATGGGACAGGGAGCCTCACCCCTCCACTTT. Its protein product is CASSRMGQGASPLHF.

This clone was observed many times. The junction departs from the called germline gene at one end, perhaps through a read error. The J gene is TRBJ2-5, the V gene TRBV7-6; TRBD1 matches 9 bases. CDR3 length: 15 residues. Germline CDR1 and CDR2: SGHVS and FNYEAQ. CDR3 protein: CASRLADRGQETQYF. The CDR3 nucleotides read TGTGCCAGCAGGTTAGCGGACAGGGGCCAAGAGACCCAGTACTTC. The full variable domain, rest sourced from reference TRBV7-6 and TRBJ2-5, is GAGVSQSPRYKVTKRGQDVALRCDPISGHVSLYWYRQALGQGPEFLTYFNYEAQQDKSGLPNDRFSAERPEGSISTLTIQRTEQRDSAMYRCASRLADRGQETQYFGPGTRLLVL.

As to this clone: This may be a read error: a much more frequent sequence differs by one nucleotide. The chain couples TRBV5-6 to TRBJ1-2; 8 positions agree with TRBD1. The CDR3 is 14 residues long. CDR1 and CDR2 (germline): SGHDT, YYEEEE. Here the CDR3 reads CVSSLAGQGYGYTF. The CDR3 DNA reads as TGTGTCAGCAGCTTGGCCGGACAGGGCTATGGCTACACCTTC. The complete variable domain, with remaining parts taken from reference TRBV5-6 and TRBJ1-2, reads DAGVTQSPTHLIKTRGQQVTLRCSPKSGHDTVSWYQQALGQGPQFIFQYYEEEERQRGNFPDRFSGHQFPNYSSELNVNALLLGDSALYLCVSSLAGQGYGYTFGSGTRLTVV.

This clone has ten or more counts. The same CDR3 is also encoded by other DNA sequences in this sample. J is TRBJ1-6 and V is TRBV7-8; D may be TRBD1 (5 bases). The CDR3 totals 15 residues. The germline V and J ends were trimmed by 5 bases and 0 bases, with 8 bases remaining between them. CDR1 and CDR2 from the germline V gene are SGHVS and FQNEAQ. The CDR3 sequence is CASSADSSYNSPLHF. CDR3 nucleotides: TGTGCCAGCAGCGCTGACAGCTCCTATAATTCACCCCTCCACTTT. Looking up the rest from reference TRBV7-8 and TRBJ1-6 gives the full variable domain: GAGVSQSPRYKVAKRGQDVALRCDPISGHVSLFWYQQALGQGPEFLTYFQNEAQLDKSGLPSDRFFAERPEGSVSTLKIQRTQQEDSAVYLCASSADSSYNSPLHFGNGTRLTVT.

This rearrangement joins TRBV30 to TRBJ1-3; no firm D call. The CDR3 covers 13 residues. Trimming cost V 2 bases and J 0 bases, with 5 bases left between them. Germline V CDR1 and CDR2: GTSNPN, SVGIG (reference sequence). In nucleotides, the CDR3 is TGTGCCTGGAGTCCACACTCTGGAAACACCATATATTTT. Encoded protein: CAWSPHSGNTIYF.

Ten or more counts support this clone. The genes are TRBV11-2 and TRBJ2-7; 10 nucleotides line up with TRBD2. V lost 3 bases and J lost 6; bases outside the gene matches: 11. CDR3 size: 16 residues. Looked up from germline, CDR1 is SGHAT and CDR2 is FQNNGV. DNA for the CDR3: TGTGCCAGCAGCTTGACCCCCGCTAGCGGGGGAGTCGAGCAGTACTTC. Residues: CASSLTPASGGVEQYF.

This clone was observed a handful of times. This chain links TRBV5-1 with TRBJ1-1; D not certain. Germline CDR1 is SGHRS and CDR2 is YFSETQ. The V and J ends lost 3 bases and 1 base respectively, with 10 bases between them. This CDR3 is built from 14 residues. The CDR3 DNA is TGCGCCAGCAGCTCCGGGCGGTCGAACACTGAAGCTTTCTTT. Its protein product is CASSSGRSNTEAFF.

The CDR3: CASSRVSTYNSPLHF. The CDR3 DNA follows: TGTGCCAGTAGTAGGGTCAGCACCTATAATTCACCCCTCCACTTT. This rearrangement joins TRBV19 to TRBJ1-6, with unresolved D. Germline V CDR1 and CDR2: LNHDA, SQIVND (reference sequence). Trimming stripped 4 bases from V and 2 bases from J, with 9 bases between. The CDR3 is 15 residues long.

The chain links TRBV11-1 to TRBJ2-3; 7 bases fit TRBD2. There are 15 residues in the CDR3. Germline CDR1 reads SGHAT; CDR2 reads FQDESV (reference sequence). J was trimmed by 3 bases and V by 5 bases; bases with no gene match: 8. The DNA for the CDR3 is TGTGCCAGCAGCCCGCGGGAGTCTAGTACAGATACGCAGTATTTT. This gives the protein CASSPRESSTDTQYF.

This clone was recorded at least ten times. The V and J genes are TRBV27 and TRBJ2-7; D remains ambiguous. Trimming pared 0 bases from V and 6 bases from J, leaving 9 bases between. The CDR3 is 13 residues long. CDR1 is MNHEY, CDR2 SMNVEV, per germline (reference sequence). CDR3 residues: CASSLSKGLEQYF. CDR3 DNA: TGTGCCAGCAGTTTATCGAAAGGCCTCGAGCAGTACTTC.

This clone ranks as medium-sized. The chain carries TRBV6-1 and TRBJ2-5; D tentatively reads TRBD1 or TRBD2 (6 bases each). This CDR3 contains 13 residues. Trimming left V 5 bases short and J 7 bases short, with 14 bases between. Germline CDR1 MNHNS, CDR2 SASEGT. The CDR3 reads CASSLGGLGTQYF. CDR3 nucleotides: TGTGCCAGCAGTTTGGGGGGCCTGGGGACCCAGTACTTC.